The TCR beta chain described here comes from a study of tumor-infiltrating lymphocytes in primary liver carcinoma. The investigators made TCR beta cDNA from about 500 ng total RNA, using a constant-region primer. Modified slightly, ARM-PCR produced TCR beta libraries over three nested multiplex PCR rounds. Both of the initial two PCR rounds ran for about 11 cycles and employed TRBV1-TRBV30 forward primers alongside a C-beta reverse primer. TCRdb ran MiXCR on the multiplex PCR reads and lists one entry per CDR3 protein. The table has under 30,000 distinct CDR3 sequences, approximately 78% seen once. CDR3 length: 14 residues. Germline-derived CDR1 and CDR2 are ENHRY and SYGVKD. Worth noting for this clonotype: A read error may produce the germline difference seen at one junction end.

Unsorted bulk tissue, roughly 19-33 mg of it, served as the source for co-extraction of RNA and DNA. The TCR originated in a man aged 40-49 years with primary liver carcinoma and hepatitis B virus infection. Sequenced material: liver tumor tissue from sampling region 3. Subset: tumor region T3, left-lateral pole. The gene calls are TRBV10-3 and TRBJ1-5; D gene unclear. The CDR3 here is CAICEYEGDQPQHF. The CDR3 DNA sequence: TGTGCCATCTGTGAGTACGAGGGCGATCAGCCCCAGCACTTT.